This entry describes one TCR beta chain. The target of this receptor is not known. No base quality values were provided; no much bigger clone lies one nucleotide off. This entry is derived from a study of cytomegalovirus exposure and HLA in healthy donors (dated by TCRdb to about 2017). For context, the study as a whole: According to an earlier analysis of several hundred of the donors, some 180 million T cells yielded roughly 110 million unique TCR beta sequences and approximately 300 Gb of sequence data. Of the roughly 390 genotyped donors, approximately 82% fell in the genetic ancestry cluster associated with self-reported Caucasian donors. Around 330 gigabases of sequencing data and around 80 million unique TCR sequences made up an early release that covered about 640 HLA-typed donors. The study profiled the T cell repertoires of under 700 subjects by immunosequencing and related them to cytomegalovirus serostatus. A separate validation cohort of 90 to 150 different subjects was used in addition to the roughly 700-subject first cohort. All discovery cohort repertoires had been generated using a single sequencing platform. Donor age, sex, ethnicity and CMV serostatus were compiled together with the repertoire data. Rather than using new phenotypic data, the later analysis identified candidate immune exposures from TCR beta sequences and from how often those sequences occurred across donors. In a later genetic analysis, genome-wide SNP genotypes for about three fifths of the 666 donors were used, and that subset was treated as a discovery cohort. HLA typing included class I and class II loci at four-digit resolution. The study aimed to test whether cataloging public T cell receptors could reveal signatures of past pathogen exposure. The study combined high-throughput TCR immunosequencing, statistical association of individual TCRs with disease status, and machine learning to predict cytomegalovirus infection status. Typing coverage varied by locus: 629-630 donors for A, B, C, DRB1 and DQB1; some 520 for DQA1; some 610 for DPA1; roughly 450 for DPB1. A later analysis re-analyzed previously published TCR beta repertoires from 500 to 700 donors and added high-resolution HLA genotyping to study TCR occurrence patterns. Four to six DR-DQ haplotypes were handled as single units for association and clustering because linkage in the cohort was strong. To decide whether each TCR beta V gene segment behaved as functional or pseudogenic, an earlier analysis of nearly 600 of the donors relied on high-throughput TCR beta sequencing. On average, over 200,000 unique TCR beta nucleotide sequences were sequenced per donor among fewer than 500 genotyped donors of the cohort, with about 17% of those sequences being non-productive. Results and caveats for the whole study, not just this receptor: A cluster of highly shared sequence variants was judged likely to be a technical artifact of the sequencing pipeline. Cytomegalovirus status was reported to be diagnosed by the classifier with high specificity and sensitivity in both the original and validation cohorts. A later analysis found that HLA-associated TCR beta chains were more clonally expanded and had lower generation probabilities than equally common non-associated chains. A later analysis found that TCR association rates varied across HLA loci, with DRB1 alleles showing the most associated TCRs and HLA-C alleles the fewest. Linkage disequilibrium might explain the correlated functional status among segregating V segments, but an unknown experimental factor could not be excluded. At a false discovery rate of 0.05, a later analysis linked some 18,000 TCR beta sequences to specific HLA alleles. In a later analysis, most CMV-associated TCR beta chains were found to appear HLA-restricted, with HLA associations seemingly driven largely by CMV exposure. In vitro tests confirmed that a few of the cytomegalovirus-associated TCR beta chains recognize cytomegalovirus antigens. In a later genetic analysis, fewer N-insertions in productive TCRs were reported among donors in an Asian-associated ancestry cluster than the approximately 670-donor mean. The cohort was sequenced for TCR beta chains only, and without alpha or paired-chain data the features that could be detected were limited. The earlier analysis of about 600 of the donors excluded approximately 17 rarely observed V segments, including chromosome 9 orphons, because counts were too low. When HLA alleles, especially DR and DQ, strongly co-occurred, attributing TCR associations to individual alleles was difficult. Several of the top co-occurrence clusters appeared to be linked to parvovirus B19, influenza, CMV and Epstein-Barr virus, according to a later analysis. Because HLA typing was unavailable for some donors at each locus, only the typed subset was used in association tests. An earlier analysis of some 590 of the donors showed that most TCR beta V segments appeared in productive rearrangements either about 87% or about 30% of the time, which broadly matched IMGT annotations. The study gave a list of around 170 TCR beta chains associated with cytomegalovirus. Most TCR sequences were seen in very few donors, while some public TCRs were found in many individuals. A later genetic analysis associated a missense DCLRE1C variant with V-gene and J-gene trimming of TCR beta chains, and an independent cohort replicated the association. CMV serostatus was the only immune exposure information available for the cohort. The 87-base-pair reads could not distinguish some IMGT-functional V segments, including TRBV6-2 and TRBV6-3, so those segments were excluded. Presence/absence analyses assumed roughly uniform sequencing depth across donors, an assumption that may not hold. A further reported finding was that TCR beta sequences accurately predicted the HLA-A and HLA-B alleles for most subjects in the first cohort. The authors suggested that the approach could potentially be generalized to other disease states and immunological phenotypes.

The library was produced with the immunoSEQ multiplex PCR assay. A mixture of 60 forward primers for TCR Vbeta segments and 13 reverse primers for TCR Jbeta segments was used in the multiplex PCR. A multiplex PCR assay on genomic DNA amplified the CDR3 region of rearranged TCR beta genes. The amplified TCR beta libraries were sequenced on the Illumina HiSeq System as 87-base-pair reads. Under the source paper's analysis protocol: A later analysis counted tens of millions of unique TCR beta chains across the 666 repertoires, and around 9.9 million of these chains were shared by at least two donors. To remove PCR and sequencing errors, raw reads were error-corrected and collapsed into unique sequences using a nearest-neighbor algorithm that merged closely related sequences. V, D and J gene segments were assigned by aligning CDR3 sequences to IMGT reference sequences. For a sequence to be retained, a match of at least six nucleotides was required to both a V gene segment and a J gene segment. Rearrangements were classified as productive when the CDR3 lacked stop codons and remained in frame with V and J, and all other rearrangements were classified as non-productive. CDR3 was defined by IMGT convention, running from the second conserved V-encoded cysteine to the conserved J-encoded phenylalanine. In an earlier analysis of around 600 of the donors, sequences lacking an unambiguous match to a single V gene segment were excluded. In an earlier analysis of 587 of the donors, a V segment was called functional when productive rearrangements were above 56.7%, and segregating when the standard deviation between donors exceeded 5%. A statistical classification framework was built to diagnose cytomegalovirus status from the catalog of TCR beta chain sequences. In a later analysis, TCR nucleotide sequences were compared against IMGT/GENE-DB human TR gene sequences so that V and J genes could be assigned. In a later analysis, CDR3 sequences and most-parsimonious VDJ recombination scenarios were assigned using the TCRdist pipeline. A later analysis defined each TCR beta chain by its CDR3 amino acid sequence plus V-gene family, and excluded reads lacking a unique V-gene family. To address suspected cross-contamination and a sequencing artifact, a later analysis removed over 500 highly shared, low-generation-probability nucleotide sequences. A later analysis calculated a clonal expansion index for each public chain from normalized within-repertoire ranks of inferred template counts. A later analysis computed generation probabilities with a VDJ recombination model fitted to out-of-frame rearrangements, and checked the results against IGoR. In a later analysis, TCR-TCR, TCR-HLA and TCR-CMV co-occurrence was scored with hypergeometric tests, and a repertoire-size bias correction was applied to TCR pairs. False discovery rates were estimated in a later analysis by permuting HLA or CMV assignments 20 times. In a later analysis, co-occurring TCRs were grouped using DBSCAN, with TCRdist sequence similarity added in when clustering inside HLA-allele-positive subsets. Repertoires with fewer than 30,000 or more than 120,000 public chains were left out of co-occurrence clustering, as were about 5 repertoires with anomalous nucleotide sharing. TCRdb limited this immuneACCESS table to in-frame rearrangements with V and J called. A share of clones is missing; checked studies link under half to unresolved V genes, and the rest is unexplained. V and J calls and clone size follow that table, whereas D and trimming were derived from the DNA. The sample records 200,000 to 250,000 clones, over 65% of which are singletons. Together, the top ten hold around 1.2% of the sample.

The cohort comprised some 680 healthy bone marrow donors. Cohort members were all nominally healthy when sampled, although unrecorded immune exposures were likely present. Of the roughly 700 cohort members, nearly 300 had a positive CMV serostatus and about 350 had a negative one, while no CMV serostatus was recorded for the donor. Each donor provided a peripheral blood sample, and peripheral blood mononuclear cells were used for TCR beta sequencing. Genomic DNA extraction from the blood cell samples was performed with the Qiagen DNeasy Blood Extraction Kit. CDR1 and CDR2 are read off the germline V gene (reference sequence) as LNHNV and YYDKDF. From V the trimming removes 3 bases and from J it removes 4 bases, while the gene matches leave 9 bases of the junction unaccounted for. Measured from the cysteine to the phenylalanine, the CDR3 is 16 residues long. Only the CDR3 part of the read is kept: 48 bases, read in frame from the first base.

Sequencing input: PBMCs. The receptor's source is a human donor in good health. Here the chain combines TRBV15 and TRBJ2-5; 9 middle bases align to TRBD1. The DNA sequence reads TGTGCCACCAGCAGCACCAGGACAGGGGACCCAGAGACCCAGTACTTC. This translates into CATSSTRTGDPETQYF.